The next 9 T cell receptor beta chains were all read from a single sample in a study of T cell changes during pregnancy in multiple sclerosis. Here immunoSEQ multiplex PCR was the method, and the copy in TCRdb shows in-frame clones only, minus some. The data hold approximately 50,000 clones, with around 91% observed a single time. The sample consisted of peripheral blood, taken in the third trimester of pregnancy. These receptor sequences come from a female donor in good health, enrolled as a control in a pregnancy study.

V and J are TRBV7-2 and TRBJ2-5; 9 bases line up with TRBD2. Germline V gene data show CDR1 as SGHTA and CDR2 as FQGNSA. This CDR3 is built from 17 residues. The junction had 11 bases not matched to a gene; V was cut back by 1 base and J by 5 bases. CDR3 sequence reads: CASSLGAGGGAGETQYF. As DNA, the CDR3 is TGTGCCAGCAGCTTAGGGGCTGGCGGGGGGGCCGGGGAGACCCAGTACTTC.

This clone appeared once. The rearrangement joins TRBV5-6 to TRBJ1-1; no definite D call. Germline loops: CDR1 SGHDT, CDR2 YYEEEE. The CDR3 sequence is 13 residues long. Between the trimmed V and J ends, which lost 5 bases and 1 base, there was a span of 9 bases. The CDR3 coding sequence is TGTGCCAGCAGTCCTAGTGAGAACACTGAAGCTTTCTTT. Translated: CASSPSENTEAFF.

The gene calls are TRBV11-2 and TRBJ2-5; 15 nucleotides align to TRBD2. This CDR3 spans 15 amino acids. CDR1 and CDR2 from the germline V gene are SGHAT and FQNNGV. V trimming: 1 base; J trimming: 7 bases; junction bases outside the gene matches: 1. CDR3: CASSLVGLAGGTQYF. In nucleotides, the CDR3 is TGTGCCAGCAGCTTAGTGGGACTAGCGGGAGGGACCCAGTACTTC.

Note on this clone: This clone may be a read error of a much larger clone one base away. The chain carries TRBV5-1 and TRBJ1-1; the D gene is possibly TRBD1 (6 bases). The ends were cut back, 1 base at V and 0 bases at J, with 7 bases in the middle. The CDR3 extends over 14 amino acids. From germline, CDR1 is SGHRS and CDR2 YFSETQ. The CDR3 sequence: CASSLTGMNTEAFF. The DNA of the CDR3 is TGCGCCAGCAGCTTGACAGGGATGAACACTGAAGCTTTCTTT.

About this clone: A junction boundary mismatches the germline segment, possibly from a read error. The V call is TRBV7-9, the J call TRBJ2-1; weak D call: TRBD1 (6 bases). Germline CDR1 SEHNR, CDR2 FQNEAQ (reference sequence). This CDR3 region has 14 residues. The CDR3 nucleotides read TGTGCCAGCAACTTAGGGGCAGGGGTAAATGAGCAGTTCTTC. This sequence encodes CASNLGAGVNEQFF.

This rearrangement joins TRBV6-5 to TRBJ2-2, with 7 bases matching TRBD1. The germline V gene encodes CDR1 MNHEY and CDR2 SVGAGI. With 3 bases clipped from V and 6 bases from J, the junction kept 4 bases outside the gene matches. This CDR3 region has 14 residues. CDR3 coding DNA: TGTGCCAGCAGTTATTCGACAGGGCCCGGGGAGCTGTTTTTT. It translates to CASSYSTGPGELFF.

This clone was picked up a small number of times. The chain carries TRBV5-4 and TRBJ1-1; D may be TRBD1 (5 bases). The ends were cut back, 4 bases at V and 2 bases at J, with 12 bases in the middle. The length of the CDR3 is 14 residues. Germline CDR1 reads SGHNT; CDR2 reads YYREEE (reference sequence). The CDR3 nucleotides read TGTGCCAGCAGCGCATTCGGGGGAAACACTGAAGCTTTCTTT. It codes for CASSAFGGNTEAFF.

The genes are TRBV5-6 and TRBJ2-7; D ambiguous. This CDR3 has 13 amino acids. Germline CDR1 SGHDT, CDR2 YYEEEE. V lost 0 bases and J lost 2, with 6 bases in between. This chain's CDR3 is CASSLAPTYEQYF. In DNA, the CDR3 is TGTGCCAGCAGCTTGGCCCCCACCTACGAGCAGTACTTC.

The chain employs TRBV30 and TRBJ2-7; TRBD1 agrees at 7 bases. CDR3 size: 13 residues. Germline CDR1 is GTSNPN and CDR2 is SVGIG (reference sequence). Trimming at V came to 3 bases and at J to 6 bases, leaving 8 bases not matched to a gene. CDR3 DNA: TGTGCCTGGAGGAGACAGGGATGGGGCGAGCAGTACTTC. Translating it yields CAWRRQGWGEQYF.